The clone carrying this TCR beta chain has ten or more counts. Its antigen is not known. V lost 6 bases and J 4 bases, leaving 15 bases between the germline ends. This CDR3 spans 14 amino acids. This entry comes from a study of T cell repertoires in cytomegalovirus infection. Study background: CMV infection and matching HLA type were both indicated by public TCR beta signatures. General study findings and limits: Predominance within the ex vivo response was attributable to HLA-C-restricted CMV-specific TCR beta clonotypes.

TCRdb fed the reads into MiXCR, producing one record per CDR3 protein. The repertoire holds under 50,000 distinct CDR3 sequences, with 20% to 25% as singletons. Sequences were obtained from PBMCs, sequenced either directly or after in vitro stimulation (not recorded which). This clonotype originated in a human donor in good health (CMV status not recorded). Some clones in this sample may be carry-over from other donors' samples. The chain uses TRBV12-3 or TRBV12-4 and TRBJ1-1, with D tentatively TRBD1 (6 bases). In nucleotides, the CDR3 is TGTGCCAGCAGACAGGGACGTCGATTCACTGAAGCTTTCTTT. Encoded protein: CASRQGRRFTEAFF.